This T cell receptor beta chain appears in the sequencing data of a study of T-cell reconstitution after alpha-beta-depleted transplantation in children. General study results and limits: There were reportedly several hundred expanded graft clones from which alpha-beta T cells came about two months after transplant. By one year post-transplant, T-cell counts and diversity largely arose from T cells that were newly produced. Surviving thymic progenitors and recipient T cells were the source of high TCRbeta diversity at day 60 in some patients.

As concerns this clonotype: Its antigen is not identified.

This CDR3 spans 17 amino acids. CDR1 is MDHEN, CDR2 SYDVKM, per germline. Between the trimmed V and J ends, which lost 2 bases and 6 bases, there was a span of 20 bases. Researchers prepared the TCRbeta library using unique molecular identifiers, the study reports. TCRdb fed the PCR reads into MiXCR, producing one record per CDR3 protein. The sample includes roughly 670,000 distinct CDR3 sequences, less than 15% of them seen just once. This receptor was obtained from a girl aged 2 to 10 with congenital amegakaryocytic thrombocytopenia, due to receive a stem cell transplant. The chain employs TRBV28 and TRBJ2-1, with D tentatively TRBD2 (7 bases). Sequenced material: PBMCs, taken before TCRalphabeta/CD19-depleted stem cell transplant. The CDR3 nucleotides read TGTGCCAGCAGTTTAGCAGGGCGGGGGCGGAAACCCAATGAGCAGTTCTTC. It translates to CASSLAGRGRKPNEQFF.